This T cell receptor beta chain was documented in a study of T cell repertoires in cytomegalovirus infection. Broader study findings: HLA-C-restricted TCR beta clonotypes specific for CMV led the ex vivo response.

This CDR3 spans 14 amino acids. Looked up from germline, CDR1 is DFQATT and CDR2 is SNEGSKA (reference sequence). A single record per CDR3 protein comes from TCRdb applying MiXCR to the reads. In the table there are almost 500,000 distinct CDR3 sequences, about 10% of which are singletons. For this clonotype: The antigen is undetermined. One end of the junction is discordant with germline, which a read error may explain.

The chain employs TRBV20-1 and TRBJ1-6; D is ambiguous. What was sequenced was PBMCs. The receptor comes from a human donor in good health (CMV status not recorded). Some clones in this sample may be carry-over from other donors' samples. The CDR3 DNA reads TGCAGTGCTCGTGGACCGGGTCGGACGTCACACCTCCACTTT. Translation: CSARGPGRTSHLHF.